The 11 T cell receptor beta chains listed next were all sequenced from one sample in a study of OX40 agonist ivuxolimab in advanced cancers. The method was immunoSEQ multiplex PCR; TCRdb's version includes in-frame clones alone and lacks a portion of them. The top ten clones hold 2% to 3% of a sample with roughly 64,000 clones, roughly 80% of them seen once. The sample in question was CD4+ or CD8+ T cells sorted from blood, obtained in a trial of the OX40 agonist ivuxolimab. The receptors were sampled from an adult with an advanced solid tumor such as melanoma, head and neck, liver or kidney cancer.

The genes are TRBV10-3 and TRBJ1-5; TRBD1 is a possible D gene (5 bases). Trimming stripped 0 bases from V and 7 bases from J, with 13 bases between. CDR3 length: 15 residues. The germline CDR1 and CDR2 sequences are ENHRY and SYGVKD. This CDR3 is CAISESGGGEQPQHF. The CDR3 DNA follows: TGTGCCATCAGTGAGTCCGGGGGGGGTGAGCAGCCCCAGCATTTT.

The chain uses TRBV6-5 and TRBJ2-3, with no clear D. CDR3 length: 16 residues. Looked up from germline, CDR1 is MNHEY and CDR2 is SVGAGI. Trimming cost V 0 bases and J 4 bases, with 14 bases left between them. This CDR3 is CASSYSIDSGADTQYF. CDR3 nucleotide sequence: TGTGCCAGCAGTTACTCGATTGACTCCGGCGCAGATACGCAGTATTTT.

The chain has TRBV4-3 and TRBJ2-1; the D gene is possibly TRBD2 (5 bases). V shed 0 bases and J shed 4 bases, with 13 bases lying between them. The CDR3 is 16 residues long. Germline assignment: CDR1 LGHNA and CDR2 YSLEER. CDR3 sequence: CASSQDLSGLYNEQFF. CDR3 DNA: TGCGCCAGCAGCCAAGACTTGAGCGGTTTGTACAATGAGCAGTTCTTC.

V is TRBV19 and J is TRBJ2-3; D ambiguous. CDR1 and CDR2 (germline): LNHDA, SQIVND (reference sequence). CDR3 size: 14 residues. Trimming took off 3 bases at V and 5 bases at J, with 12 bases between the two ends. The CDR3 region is CASSMGLPRDTQYF. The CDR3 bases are TGTGCCAGTAGTATGGGCCTTCCCAGAGATACGCAGTATTTT.

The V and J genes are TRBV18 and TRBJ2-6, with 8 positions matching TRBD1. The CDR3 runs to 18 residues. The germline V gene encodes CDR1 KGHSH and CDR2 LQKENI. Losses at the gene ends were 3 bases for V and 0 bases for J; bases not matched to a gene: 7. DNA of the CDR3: TGTGCCAGCTCACCCCGGACAGGGTTTGGCTCTGGGGCCAACGTCCTGACTTTC. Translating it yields CASSPRTGFGSGANVLTF.

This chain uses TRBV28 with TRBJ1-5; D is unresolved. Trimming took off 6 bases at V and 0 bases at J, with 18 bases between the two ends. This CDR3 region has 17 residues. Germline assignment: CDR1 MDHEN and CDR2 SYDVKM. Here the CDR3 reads CASRWLSDTYSNQPQHF. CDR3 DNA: TGTGCCAGCAGGTGGTTGTCAGACACTTATAGCAATCAGCCCCAGCATTTT. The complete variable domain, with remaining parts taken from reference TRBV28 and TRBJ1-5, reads DVKVTQSSRYLVKRTGEKVFLECVQDMDHENMFWYRQDPGLGLRLIYFSYDVKMKEKGDIPEGYSVSREKKERFSLILESASTNQTSMYLCASRWLSDTYSNQPQHFGDGTRLSIL.

CDR3 DNA sequence: TGTGCCAGCAGCGACAGAAACAATGAGCAGTTCTTC. Protein: CASSDRNNEQFF. The genes are TRBV7-9 and TRBJ2-1; D possibly corresponds to TRBD1 (5 bases). The V and J ends lost 5 bases and 5 bases respectively, with 7 bases between them. CDR3 length: 12 residues. The germline gives CDR1 SEHNR, CDR2 FQNEAQ (reference sequence).

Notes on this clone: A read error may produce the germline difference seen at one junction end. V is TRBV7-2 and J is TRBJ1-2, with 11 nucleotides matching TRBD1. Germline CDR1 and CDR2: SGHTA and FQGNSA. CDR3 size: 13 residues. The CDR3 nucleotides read TGTGCCAGCAGCTTAGCCACGGACAGGGGGCAATTCTTC. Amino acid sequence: CASSLATDRGQFF.

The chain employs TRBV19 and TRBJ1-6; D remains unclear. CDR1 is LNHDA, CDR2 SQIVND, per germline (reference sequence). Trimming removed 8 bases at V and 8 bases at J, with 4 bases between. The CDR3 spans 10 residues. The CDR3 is CASYHSPLHF. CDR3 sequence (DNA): TGTGCCAGTTACCATTCACCCCTCCACTTT.

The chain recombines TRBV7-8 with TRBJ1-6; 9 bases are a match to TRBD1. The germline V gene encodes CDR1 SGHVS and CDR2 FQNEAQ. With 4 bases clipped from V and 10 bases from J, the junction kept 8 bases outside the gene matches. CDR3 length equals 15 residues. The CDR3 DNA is TGTGCCAGCAGCTCCGGGACAGGGTTATACTCACCCCTCCACTTT. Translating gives CASSSGTGLYSPLHF.

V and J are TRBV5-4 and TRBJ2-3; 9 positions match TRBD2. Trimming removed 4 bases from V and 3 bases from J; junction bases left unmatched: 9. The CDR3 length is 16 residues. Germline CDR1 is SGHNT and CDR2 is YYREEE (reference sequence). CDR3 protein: CASSQRGVAETDTQYF. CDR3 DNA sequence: TGTGCCAGCAGCCAGCGGGGGGTAGCGGAAACAGATACGCAGTATTTT.